A selection of T cell receptor beta chains follows, all from one sample in a study of beta chain features in type 1 diabetes. Libraries were prepared by immunoSEQ multiplex PCR; TCRdb keeps only in-frame clonotypes and omits some of them. The data show hundreds of thousands of clones, with 14% to 15% seen just once and around 0.015% held by the top ten. Sample: naive CD4+ T cells from blood. The receptors stem from a man younger than 30 with type 1 diabetes. The CDR3 runs from the conserved cysteine through the conserved F or W. The D gene is left open where the match is weak. Clone size is given for some rows only: seen once, a few or many times, or a class if the clone is expanded.

cdr3_aa: CAWGAQGNQPQHF
cdr3_nt: TGTGCCTGGGGCGCACAGGGGAATCAGCCCCAGCATTTT
clone_size: few
d_call: TRBD1
v_call: TRBV30
j_call: TRBJ1-5

cdr3_aa: CASSDQGGTYEQYF
cdr3_nt: TGTGCCAGCAGTGATCAGGGAGGGACCTACGAGCAGTACTTC
clone_size: NA
d_call: TRBD2
v_call: TRBV2
j_call: TRBJ2-7

cdr3_aa: CATRRGPGANVLTF
cdr3_nt: TGTGCCACACGAAGGGGGCCTGGGGCCAACGTCCTGACTTTC
clone_size: few
d_call: TRBD1
v_call: TRBV6-5
j_call: TRBJ2-6

cdr3_aa: CASSLSVGELFF
cdr3_nt: TGTGCCAGCAGTTTATCAGTCGGGGAGCTGTTTTTT
clone_size: NA
d_call: NA
v_call: TRBV28
j_call: TRBJ2-2

cdr3_aa: CASCVGAGGTDTQYF
cdr3_nt: TGTGCCAGCTGCGTGGGAGCGGGAGGAACAGATACGCAGTATTTT
clone_size: few
d_call: TRBD2
v_call: TRBV4-2
j_call: TRBJ2-3

cdr3_aa: CATSTGQAFGETQYF
cdr3_nt: TGTGCCACCAGCACGGGACAGGCCTTCGGAGAGACCCAGTACTTC
clone_size: few
d_call: TRBD1
v_call: TRBV15
j_call: TRBJ2-5

cdr3_aa: CASVSTQAGNQPQHF
cdr3_nt: TGTGCCAGCGTCAGCACTCAGGCCGGCAATCAGCCCCAGCATTTT
clone_size: NA
d_call: NA
v_call: TRBV2
j_call: TRBJ1-5

cdr3_aa: CASSQDSYGYTF
cdr3_nt: TGCGCCAGCAGCCAAGATAGCTATGGCTACACCTTC
clone_size: few
d_call: NA
v_call: TRBV4-1
j_call: TRBJ1-2

cdr3_aa: CASSELVVGAGGYEQYF
cdr3_nt: TGTGCCAGCAGTGAATTGGTAGTGGGAGCCGGGGGCTACGAGCAGTACTTC
clone_size: few
d_call: NA
v_call: TRBV2
j_call: TRBJ2-7

cdr3_aa: CASSFRRGSWEQYF
cdr3_nt: TGTGCCAGCAGCTTCCGCAGAGGGAGCTGGGAGCAGTACTTC
clone_size: few
d_call: NA
v_call: TRBV5-6
j_call: TRBJ2-5

cdr3_aa: CASRFPPGGGFGMQPQHF
cdr3_nt: TGTGCCAGCAGATTCCCGCCAGGGGGCGGGTTTGGCATGCAGCCCCAGCATTTT
clone_size: few
d_call: TRBD1
v_call: TRBV7-2
j_call: TRBJ1-5

cdr3_aa: CASSLDRGGGYTF
cdr3_nt: TGCGCCAGCAGCCTGGACAGGGGCGGTGGCTACACCTTC
clone_size: few
d_call: TRBD1
v_call: TRBV5-1
j_call: TRBJ1-2

cdr3_aa: CASSLFWGQGVDTQYF
cdr3_nt: TGTGCCAGCAGCTTATTTTGGGGACAGGGCGTCGATACGCAGTATTTT
clone_size: few
d_call: TRBD1
v_call: TRBV11-2
j_call: TRBJ2-3

cdr3_aa: CASRGLAGASYEQYF
cdr3_nt: TGTGCCAGCAGGGGACTAGCGGGGGCGTCCTACGAGCAGTACTTC
clone_size: NA
d_call: TRBD2
v_call: TRBV2
j_call: TRBJ2-7